This T cell receptor (beta chain) was recovered during a study of regulatory T cells in long-lasting Graves disease. In the study overall: Patients met the persistent Graves' disease definition after over 5 years of antithyroid drugs with positive TSH receptor antibodies. Study-level results: Small numbers of samples may have cut accuracy. Public clonotype sharing was higher in persistent than newly diagnosed patients. Persistent cases favored TRBV28, TRBJ1-2 and TRBJ2-5.

Time point: persistent/refractory GD, antithyroid drugs over 5 years with positive TRAb. The TCR library used RNA extracted from PBMCs. Relying on iRepertoire HTBI primers and Arm-PCR of CDR3 regions, the team built TCR beta libraries. Using its own MiXCR run on the multiplex PCR reads, TCRdb lists one record per CDR3 protein. The repertoire holds a few hundred thousand distinct CDR3 sequences, with about 22% as singletons. In its sample, this clonotype was seen many times. The antigen is not known. Trimming left V 8 bases short and J 2 bases short, with 17 bases between. Per germline, CDR1 KGHDR and CDR2 SFDVKD. The length of the CDR3 is 15 residues.

Here the sequenced sample was peripheral blood mononuclear cells (PBMCs), taken when the disease was refractory, from a patient treated with antithyroid drugs. The J gene is TRBJ2-5, the V gene TRBV24-1, with D perhaps TRBD2 (6 bases). The sequence was obtained from a female donor with Graves disease. The CDR3: CATMRSSGPQETQYF. As DNA, the CDR3 is TGTGCCACCATGAGGTCCAGCGGGCCACAAGAGACCCAGTACTTC.